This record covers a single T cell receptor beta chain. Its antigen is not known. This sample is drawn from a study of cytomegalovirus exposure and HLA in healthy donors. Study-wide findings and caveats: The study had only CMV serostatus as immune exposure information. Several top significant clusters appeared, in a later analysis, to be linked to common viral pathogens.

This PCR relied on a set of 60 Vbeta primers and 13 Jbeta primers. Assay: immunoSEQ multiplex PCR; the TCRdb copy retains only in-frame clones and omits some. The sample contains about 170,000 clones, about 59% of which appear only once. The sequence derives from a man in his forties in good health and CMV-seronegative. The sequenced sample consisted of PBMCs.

The CDR3 region has the DNA TGTGCCAGCAGTTCGACAGGGAGTGAGTATCAGCCCCAGCATTTT. Residues: CASSSTGSEYQPQHF. The chain carries TRBV28 and TRBJ1-5, with 7 bases identical to TRBD1. CDR3 size: 15 residues. Germline CDR1 reads MDHEN; CDR2 reads SYDVKM. Trimming at V came to 4 bases and at J to 5 bases, leaving 8 bases not matched to a gene.